This is a list of T cell receptor beta chains from one sample in a study of cytomegalovirus exposure and HLA in healthy donors. TCRdb's copy holds only in-frame clones and misses some; the assay was immunoSEQ multiplex PCR. Of over 130,000 clones listed, 66% were seen once; the top ten hold 6.5%. The sample taken for sequencing was PBMCs. The receptors originated from a woman aged 55-70 years in good health and CMV-seronegative. Each CDR3 is given with its conserved first and last residue. A D gene is named only where the DNA matches it firmly. Not every row has a clone size; where given, it reads once, few, many or a size class.

D	V	size	J	DNA	CDR3
NA	TRBV6-1	NA	TRBJ1-2	TGTGCCAGCAGTGGGCTCCATGGCTACACCTTC	CASSGLHGYTF
NA	TRBV5-5	NA	TRBJ1-5	TGTGCCAGCAGTTTTGAGTCGATCAGCAATCAGCCCCAGCATTTT	CASSFESISNQPQHF
NA	TRBV14	NA	TRBJ2-1	TGTGCCAGCAGCTCACTGGGGAGCTCCTACAATGAGCAGTTCTTC	CASSSLGSSYNEQFF
TRBD2	TRBV19	few	TRBJ2-5	TGTGCCAGTATGGGGGGAGGGGCGGGGGGGCGTGAGACCCAGTACTTC	CASMGGGAGGRETQYF
NA	TRBV9	few	TRBJ1-2	TGTGCCAGCAGCGTTGGGGGGGGATCTAACTATGGCTACACCTTC	CASSVGGGSNYGYTF
TRBD2	TRBV5-1	NA	TRBJ2-5	TGCGCCAGCAGCTGGACTAGCGGGATGTACCAAGAGACCCAGTACTTC	CASSWTSGMYQETQYF
NA	TRBV10-3	NA	TRBJ2-7	TGTGCCATCAGTGAACTAGGTCAACACTACGAGCAGTACTTC	CAISELGQHYEQYF
NA	TRBV7-2	NA	TRBJ2-3	TGTGCCAGCAGCTTAACGGCGGGTTATAGCACAGATACGCAGTATTTT	CASSLTAGYSTDTQYF
TRBD1	TRBV27	once	TRBJ1-4	TGTGCCAGCAGTACTGGGACAGGGCGAAAACTGTTTTTT	CASSTGTGRKLFF
TRBD1	TRBV19	NA	TRBJ2-1	TGTGCCAGTACCTCGGACAGGGTTAGGTTCTTC	CASTSDRVRFF
TRBD1	TRBV19	NA	TRBJ2-6	TGTGCCAGTAGTCCTGGACAGGGAGGCAACGTCCTGACTTTC	CASSPGQGGNVLTF
NA	TRBV6-5	NA	TRBJ1-3	TGTGCCAGCAGTTACTCACGGAGTGGAAACACCATATATTTT	CASSYSRSGNTIYF
NA	TRBV23-1	NA	TRBJ2-1	TGCGCCAGCAGTCCGGGACACCGCTTTTACAATGAGCAGTTCTTC	CASSPGHRFYNEQFF
NA	TRBV5-1	NA	TRBJ2-3	TGCGCCAGCAGCTTGGTTGCAGGGCGTACAGATACGCAGTATTTT	CASSLVAGRTDTQYF
TRBD2	TRBV6-5	NA	TRBJ2-7	TGTGCCAGCTCTTCCCCGGGGGGCTACGAGCAGTACTTC	CASSSPGGYEQYF
TRBD1	TRBV29-1	NA	TRBJ2-5	TGCAGCGTTGACCGACAGGGAGAGACCCAGTACTTC	CSVDRQGETQYF
NA	TRBV28	few	TRBJ2-7	TGTGCCAGCAGGGGGGGAATCTACGAGCAGTACTTC	CASRGGIYEQYF
TRBD2	TRBV5-4	NA	TRBJ2-1	TGTGCCAGCAGCTTCCCGGGACTAGCGGGAGGCCACAATGAGCAGTTCTTC	CASSFPGLAGGHNEQFF
NA	TRBV4-3	NA	TRBJ2-5	TGCGCCAGCAGCCTCCATAGCGGAGAGACCCAGTACTTC	CASSLHSGETQYF
TRBD2	TRBV25-1	NA	TRBJ2-5	TGTGCCAGCACCGCGCGGGGGGAAGAGACCCAGTACTTC	CASTARGEETQYF
TRBD1	TRBV9	NA	TRBJ1-6	TGTGCCAGCAGCGTTGGAACCCCCGGGACAGGGGGCGGGAATTCACCCCTCCACTTT	CASSVGTPGTGGGNSPLHF
TRBD2	TRBV6-6	NA	TRBJ2-7	TGTGCCAGCAGTTACACCGTAGCGGGTCTAGGAGGGGAGCAGTACTTC	CASSYTVAGLGGEQYF
NA	TRBV7-2	NA	TRBJ1-1	TGTGCCAGCAGCTTTGACAGGTTGAACACTGAAGCTTTCTTT	CASSFDRLNTEAFF
NA	TRBV11-2	once	TRBJ2-3	TGTGCCAGCAGCCTGGGCGGAACTAGGCCCTACACAGATACGCAGTATTTT	CASSLGGTRPYTDTQYF
NA	TRBV7-9	NA	TRBJ2-5	TGTGCCAGCAGCTTGAGGCAGGGCCAAGAGACCCAGTACTTC	CASSLRQGQETQYF
NA	TRBV21-1	NA	TRBJ1-1	TGTGCCAGCAGAAACAGGTTGATGAACACTGAAGCTTTCTTT	CASRNRLMNTEAFF
NA	TRBV2	NA	TRBJ2-5	TGTGCCAGCAGGGATAGCGGAGGAGGGACCCAGTACTTC	CASRDSGGGTQYF
TRBD2	TRBV7-9	few	TRBJ2-7	TGTGCCAGCAGTAAACTAGCGGGATCCGGGGGGCTCGAGCAGTACTTC	CASSKLAGSGGLEQYF
NA	TRBV7-2	NA	TRBJ2-5	TGTGCCAGCATCAACTTGGGGGGTCAAGAGACCCAGTACTTC	CASINLGGQETQYF
TRBD2	TRBV5-1	NA	TRBJ2-1	TGCGCCAGCAGCTTCGGACTTAGCGGGGGGGCCTTCTACAATGAGCAGTTCTTC	CASSFGLSGGAFYNEQFF
NA	TRBV2	NA	TRBJ2-3	TGTGCCAGCAGTGCCCCAGAACGGGTGGATACGCAGTATTTT	CASSAPERVDTQYF
TRBD1	TRBV10-3	few	TRBJ1-1	TGTGCCATCAGTGATCCCGGGACAGTAAACACTGAAGCTTTCTTT	CAISDPGTVNTEAFF
NA	TRBV7-9	NA	TRBJ2-7	TGTTCCAGCAGCCCAATAGCGGCCCCCTACGAGCAGTACTTC	CSSSPIAAPYEQYF
NA	TRBV18	NA	TRBJ2-5	TGTGCCAGCTCACCAGGCACCCAAGAGACCCAGTACTTC	CASSPGTQETQYF
NA	TRBV19	NA	TRBJ2-1	TGTGCCAGCCCTACTAGCTATGAGCAGTTCTTC	CASPTSYEQFF
TRBD2	TRBV5-1	few	TRBJ2-3	TGCGCCAGCAGCTTCGGACTAGCGGGGGGGGCCGCTAGCACAGATACGCAGTATTTT	CASSFGLAGGAASTDTQYF
TRBD2	TRBV18	few	TRBJ2-2	TGTGCCAGCTCACCGATCGGACTAGCGGGAGGAGCCACCGGGGAGCTGTTTTTT	CASSPIGLAGGATGELFF
NA	TRBV5-4	NA	TRBJ1-4	TGTGCCAGCAGCCGGGACATGAATAATGAAAAACTGTTTTTT	CASSRDMNNEKLFF
NA	TRBV27	few	TRBJ1-5	TGTGCCAGCAGTTTTTCACAGGGCAATCAGCCCCAGCATTTT	CASSFSQGNQPQHF
NA	TRBV9	NA	TRBJ2-3	TGTGCCAGCAGCGTAGGACACACAGATACGCAGTATTTT	CASSVGHTDTQYF
TRBD2	TRBV5-1	NA	TRBJ2-1	TGCGCCAGCAGCTTGGTTCTAGCGGGAGCAACCCATGAGCAGTTCTTC	CASSLVLAGATHEQFF
NA	TRBV6-1	NA	TRBJ2-3	TGTGCCAGCAGTGGGGCTTCCCTGTCCCCCACAGATACGCAGTATTTT	CASSGASLSPTDTQYF
NA	TRBV6-6	NA	TRBJ2-1	TGTGCCAGCACCGAACTGTCATATAATGAGCAGTTCTTC	CASTELSYNEQFF
NA	TRBV19	NA	TRBJ2-7	TGTGCCAGTAGCGCGACAGGGAGGAGCTACGAGCAGTACTTC	CASSATGRSYEQYF
TRBD1	TRBV5-4	NA	TRBJ1-2	TGTGCCAGCAGGGAACCTGGGACAGGCTATGGCTACACCTTC	CASREPGTGYGYTF
TRBD2	TRBV28	NA	TRBJ2-2	TGTGCCAGCAGTCCTAGCGGGAGACAAACCGGGGAGCTGTTTTTT	CASSPSGRQTGELFF
TRBD2	TRBV4-2	NA	TRBJ2-7	TGTGCCAGCAGCCAAGGGCTAGCGGACACCTACGAGCAGTACTTC	CASSQGLADTYEQYF
NA	TRBV5-1	NA	TRBJ2-7	TGCGCCAGCAGCTTGGGACAGGTAGCTTCCTACGAGCAGTACTTC	CASSLGQVASYEQYF